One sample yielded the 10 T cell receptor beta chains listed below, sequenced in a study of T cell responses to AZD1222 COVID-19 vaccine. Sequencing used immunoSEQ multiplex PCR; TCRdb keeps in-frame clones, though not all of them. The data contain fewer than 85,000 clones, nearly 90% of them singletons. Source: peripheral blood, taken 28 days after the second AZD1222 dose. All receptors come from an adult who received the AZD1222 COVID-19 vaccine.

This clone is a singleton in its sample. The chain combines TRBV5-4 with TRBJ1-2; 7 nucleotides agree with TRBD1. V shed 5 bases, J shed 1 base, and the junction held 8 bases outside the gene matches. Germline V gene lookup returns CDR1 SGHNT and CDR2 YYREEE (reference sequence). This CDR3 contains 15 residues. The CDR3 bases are TGTGCCAGCAGGGGTGGGACAGCAGATAACTATGGCTACACCTTC. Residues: CASRGGTADNYGYTF.

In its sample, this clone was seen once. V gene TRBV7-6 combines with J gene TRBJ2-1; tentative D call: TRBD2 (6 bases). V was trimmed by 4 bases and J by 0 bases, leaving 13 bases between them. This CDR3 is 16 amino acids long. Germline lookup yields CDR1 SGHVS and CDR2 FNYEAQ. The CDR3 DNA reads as TGTGCCAGCAGCTCCTTGGGGAGGTCCTCCTACAATGAGCAGTTCTTC. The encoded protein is CASSSLGRSSYNEQFF.

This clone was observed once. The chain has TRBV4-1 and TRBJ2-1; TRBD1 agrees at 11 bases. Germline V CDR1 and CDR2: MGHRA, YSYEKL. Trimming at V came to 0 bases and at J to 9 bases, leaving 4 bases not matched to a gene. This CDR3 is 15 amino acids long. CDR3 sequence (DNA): TGCGCCAGCAGCCAAGAATCGGGACAGGGGGGTGAGCAGTTCTTC. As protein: CASSQESGQGGEQFF.

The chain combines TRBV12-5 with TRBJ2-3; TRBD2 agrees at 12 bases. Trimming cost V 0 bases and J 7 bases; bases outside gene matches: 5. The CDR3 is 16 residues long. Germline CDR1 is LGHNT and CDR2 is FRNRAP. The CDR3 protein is CASGLVLAGGGNTQYF. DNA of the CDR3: TGTGCTAGTGGTTTGGTACTAGCGGGAGGTGGGAATACGCAGTATTTT.

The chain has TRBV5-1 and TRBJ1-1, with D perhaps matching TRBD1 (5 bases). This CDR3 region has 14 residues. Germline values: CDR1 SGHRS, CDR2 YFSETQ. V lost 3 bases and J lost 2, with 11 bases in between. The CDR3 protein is CASSSSGGNTEAFF. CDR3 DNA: TGCGCCAGCAGCTCATCCGGGGGAAACACTGAAGCTTTCTTT.

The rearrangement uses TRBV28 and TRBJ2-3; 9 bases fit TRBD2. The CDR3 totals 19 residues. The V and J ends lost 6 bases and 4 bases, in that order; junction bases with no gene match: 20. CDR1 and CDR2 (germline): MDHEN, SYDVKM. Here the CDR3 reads CASSLWASGTTPGADTQYF. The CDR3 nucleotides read TGTGCCAGCAGCCTCTGGGCTAGCGGGACCACGCCGGGTGCAGATACGCAGTATTTT.

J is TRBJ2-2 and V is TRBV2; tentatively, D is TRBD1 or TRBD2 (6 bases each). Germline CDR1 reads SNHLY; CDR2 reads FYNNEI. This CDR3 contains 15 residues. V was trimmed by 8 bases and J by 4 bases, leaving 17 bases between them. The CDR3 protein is CASGPRGHSTGELFF. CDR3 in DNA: TGTGCCAGCGGCCCTCGGGGGCACAGCACCGGGGAGCTGTTTTTT.

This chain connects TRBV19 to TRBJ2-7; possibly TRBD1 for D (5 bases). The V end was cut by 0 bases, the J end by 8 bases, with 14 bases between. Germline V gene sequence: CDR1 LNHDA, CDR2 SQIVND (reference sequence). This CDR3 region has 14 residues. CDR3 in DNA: TGTGCCAGTAGTATAGATCTACAGGTTAAAAAGCAGTACTTC. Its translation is CASSIDLQVKKQYF.

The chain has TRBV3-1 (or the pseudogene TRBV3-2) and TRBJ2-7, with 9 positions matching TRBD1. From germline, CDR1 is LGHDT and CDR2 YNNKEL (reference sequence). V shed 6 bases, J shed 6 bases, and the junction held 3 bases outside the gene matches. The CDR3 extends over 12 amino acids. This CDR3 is CASRGTGPEQYF. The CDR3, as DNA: TGTGCCAGCAGAGGGACAGGGCCCGAGCAGTACTTC.

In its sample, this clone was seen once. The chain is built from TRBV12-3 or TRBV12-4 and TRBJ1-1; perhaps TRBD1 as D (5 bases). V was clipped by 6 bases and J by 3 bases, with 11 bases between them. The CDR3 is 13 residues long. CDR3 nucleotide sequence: TGTGCCAGCAGCCCGGGACGGTACACTGAAGCTTTCTTT. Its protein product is CASSPGRYTEAFF.